This TCR beta chain emerged from a study of blood T cells in healthy people across ages. This CDR3 spans 15 amino acids. The germline gives CDR1 MNHEY, CDR2 SMNVEV (reference sequence). Individuals who donated were healthy Caucasians from Russia aged roughly 6 to 100. Extraction of total RNA produced a minimum of 5 micrograms from each sample. Sample-barcoded 5' priming and a J-beta primer mix drove a second PCR of about 7 to 12 cycles. One entry per CDR3 protein results from TCRdb running MiXCR on the 5' RACE reads. The repertoire holds 1 million or so distinct CDR3 sequences, with 45% as singletons.

The sequencing sample was made of blood. The genes are TRBV27 and TRBJ2-5; 9 bases align to TRBD2. The DNA end is a closer match to TRBJ2-7, so the J assignment may be wrong. The sequence was obtained from a woman aged 55 to 70 in good health. The CDR3, as DNA: TGTGCCAGCAGTTTATTCCTAGCGGGGACCTACGAGCAGTACTTC. Translating it yields CASSLFLAGTYEQYF.